The 3 T cell receptor beta chains below were found in one sample sequenced in a study of shared T cell receptors in the human thymus. Here immunoSEQ multiplex PCR was the method, and the copy in TCRdb shows in-frame clones only, minus some. The sample lists some 720,000 clones, 88% occurring once. The same data also went into a second study, on human thymus T cells.

Sequencing was performed on thymocytes. All receptors come from a boy in the first two years of life with a congenital heart defect.

CDR3 amino acids: CASSPHRTGPHNEQFF. CDR3 coding DNA: TGTGCCAGCAGCCCCCACCGGACAGGGCCACACAATGAGCAGTTCTTC. J is TRBJ2-1 and V is TRBV7-2, with 8 bases fitting TRBD1. The trim removed 5 bases at V and 5 bases at J, leaving 11 bases unmatched. Germline CDR1 reads SGHTA; CDR2 reads FQGNSA. The CDR3 covers 16 residues.

The V call is TRBV2, the J call TRBJ2-3, with TRBD2 identical over 7 bases. V lost 6 bases, J lost 1 base, and 7 bases stayed unmatched. Germline V lookup: CDR1 SNHLY, CDR2 FYNNEI. The CDR3 spans 15 residues. The CDR3 DNA sequence: TGTGCCAGCAGCCCCCGTGGGAGGGGCACAGATACGCAGTATTTT. Encoded protein: CASSPRGRGTDTQYF.

The table lists this clone with a few counts. V is TRBV12-5 and J is TRBJ2-7; 13 positions match TRBD2. This CDR3 contains 13 residues. Germline CDR1 and CDR2: LGHNT and FRNRAP. The J segment lost 3 bases and the V segment lost 9 bases, leaving 2 bases of the junction unmatched. Written as DNA, the CDR3 is TGTGCTAGCAGACTAGCGGGAGGCTACGAGCAGTACTTC. The encoded protein is CASRLAGGYEQYF.